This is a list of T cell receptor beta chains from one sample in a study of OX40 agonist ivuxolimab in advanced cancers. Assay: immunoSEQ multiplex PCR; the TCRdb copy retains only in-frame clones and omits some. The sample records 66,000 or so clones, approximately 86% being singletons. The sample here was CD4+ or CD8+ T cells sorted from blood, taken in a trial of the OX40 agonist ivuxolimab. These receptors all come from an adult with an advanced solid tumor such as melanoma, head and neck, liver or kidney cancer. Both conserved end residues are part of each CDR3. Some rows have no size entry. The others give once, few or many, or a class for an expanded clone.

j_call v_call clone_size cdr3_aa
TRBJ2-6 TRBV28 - CASSLTSGANVLTF
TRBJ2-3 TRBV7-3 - CASSLGVAGQSTDTQYF
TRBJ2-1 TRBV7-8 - CASSLRTGRQFF
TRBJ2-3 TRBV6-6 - CASSYTDGTDTQYF
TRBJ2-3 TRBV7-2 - CASSLGGVADTQYF
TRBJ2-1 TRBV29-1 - CSVDGGGEGNEQFF
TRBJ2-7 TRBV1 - CTSSRGRGYEQYF
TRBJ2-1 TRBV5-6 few CASSLDMGGSGNEQFF
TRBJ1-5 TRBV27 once CASSPLGTGRQPQHF
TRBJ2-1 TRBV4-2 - CASSQDPTSGDSQFF